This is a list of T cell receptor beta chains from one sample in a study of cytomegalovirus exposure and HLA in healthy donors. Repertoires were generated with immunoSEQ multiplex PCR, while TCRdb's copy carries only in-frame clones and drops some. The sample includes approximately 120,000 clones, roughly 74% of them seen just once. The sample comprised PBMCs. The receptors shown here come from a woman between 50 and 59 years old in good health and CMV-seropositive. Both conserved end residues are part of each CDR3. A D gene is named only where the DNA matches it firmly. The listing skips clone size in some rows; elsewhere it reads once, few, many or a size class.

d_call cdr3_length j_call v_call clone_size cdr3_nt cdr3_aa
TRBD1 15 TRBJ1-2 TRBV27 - TGTGCCAGCAGTTCTCAGGGGGCAGCTAACTATGGCTACACCTTC CASSSQGAANYGYTF
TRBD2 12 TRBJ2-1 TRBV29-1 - TGCAGCGGGACTAGAGGAAACAATGAGCAGTTCTTC CSGTRGNNEQFF
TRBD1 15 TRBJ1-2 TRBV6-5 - TGTGCCAGCAGAACAGGGGGCGTCGGAGCCTATGGCTACACCTTC CASRTGGVGAYGYTF
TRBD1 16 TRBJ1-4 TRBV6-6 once TGTGCCAGCAGTCCCGGACAGGGGGCGACTAATGAAAAACTGTTTTTT CASSPGQGATNEKLFF
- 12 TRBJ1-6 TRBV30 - TGTGCCTGGAGTGTACGGGATTCACCCCTCCACTTT CAWSVRDSPLHF
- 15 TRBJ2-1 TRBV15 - TGTGCCACCAGCCCCCGGGCTAGCCCCTACAATGAGCAGTTCTTC CATSPRASPYNEQFF
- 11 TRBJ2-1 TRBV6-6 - TGTGCCATCCAATTAACTGGTGAGCAGTTCTTC CAIQLTGEQFF
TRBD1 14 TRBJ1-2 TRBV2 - TGTGCCAGCAGTGAGAACAGGGGCTACTATGGCTACACCTTC CASSENRGYYGYTF
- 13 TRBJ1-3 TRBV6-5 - TGTGCCAGCAGTGTCAGGGCTTTAAACACCATATATTTT CASSVRALNTIYF
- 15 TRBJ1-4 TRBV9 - TGTGCCAGCAGCGTAGAAGGGGCCACTAATGAAAAACTGTTTTTT CASSVEGATNEKLFF
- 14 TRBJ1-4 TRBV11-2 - TGTGCCAGCAGCTTACCTGGCAGGGCTGAAAAACTGTTTTTT CASSLPGRAEKLFF
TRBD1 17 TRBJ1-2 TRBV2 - TGTGCCAGCACGGGCCTGAACAGGGACAGGGGGCTGGATGGCTACACCTTC CASTGLNRDRGLDGYTF
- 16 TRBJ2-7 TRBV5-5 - TGTGCCAGCAACTTGAGGTTGGCGGGGAGCTCCTACGAGCAGTACTTC CASNLRLAGSSYEQYF
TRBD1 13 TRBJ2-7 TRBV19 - TGTGCCAGTAGTTGGGGACAGTTCTACGAGCAGTACTTC CASSWGQFYEQYF
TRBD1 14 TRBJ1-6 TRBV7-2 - TGTGCCAGCAGCTTAGCACAGGGGGTTTCACCCCTCCACTTT CASSLAQGVSPLHF